This TCR beta chain was recorded in a study of T cell changes during pregnancy in multiple sclerosis. Only in-frame clones appear in the TCRdb table, and some are missing; sequencing was by immunoSEQ multiplex PCR. The sample yields 90,000 to 120,000 clones, 90% to 95% seen once. The CDR3 extends over 14 amino acids. CDR1 is MNHNY, CDR2 SVGAGI, per germline (reference sequence). The V segment lost 6 bases and the J segment 6 bases; nucleotides outside the gene matches: 9. The specimen was peripheral blood, collected in the second trimester of pregnancy. The V call is TRBV6-6, the J call TRBJ1-2, with TRBD1 matching over 8 bases. The source of this sequence is a female donor with multiple sclerosis, enrolled in a pregnancy study. CDR3 nucleotide sequence: TGTGCCAGCAGCCTTGACAGGGGCAGCAATGGCTACACCTTC. This gives the protein CASSLDRGSNGYTF.